A selection of T cell receptor beta chains follows, all from one sample in a study of STAT5B mutations in CD4+ large granular lymphocyte leukemia. Assay: immunoSEQ multiplex PCR; the TCRdb copy retains only in-frame clones and omits some. This sample has about 31,000 clones, with approximately 74% found just once. The sequencing sample was made of CD4+ T cells from blood buffy coats. All receptors come from a human donor in good health. CDR3s include the opening cysteine and the closing phenylalanine or tryptophan. Each record gives: V gene, J gene, D gene, clone size, CDR3 protein, CDR3 DNA. The D gene is left open where the match is weak. The size field is filled for only some rows; it gives once, few, many or a size class.

v_gene: TRBV7-9
j_gene: TRBJ2-5
d_gene: TRBD2
abundance: .
CDR3aa: CASSSGLAGGPETQYF
CDR3nt: TGTGCCAGCAGCTCGGGACTAGCGGGAGGGCCGGAGACCCAGTACTTC

v_gene: TRBV2
j_gene: TRBJ1-3
d_gene: .
abundance: .
CDR3aa: CASIRGISGNTIYF
CDR3nt: TGTGCCAGCATCCGGGGGATCTCTGGAAACACCATATATTTT

v_gene: TRBV21-1
j_gene: TRBJ2-7
d_gene: .
abundance: .
CDR3aa: CASSPPYPGQGGYEQYF
CDR3nt: TGTGCCAGCAGTCCACCTTATCCGGGACAGGGCGGCTACGAGCAGTACTTC

v_gene: TRBV6-1
j_gene: TRBJ1-4
d_gene: TRBD1
abundance: .
CDR3aa: CASSATGTVNEKLFF
CDR3nt: TGTGCCAGCAGTGCCACCGGGACAGTTAATGAAAAACTGTTTTTT

v_gene: TRBV6-6
j_gene: TRBJ2-2
d_gene: .
abundance: few
CDR3aa: CASSSTFPGELFF
CDR3nt: TGTGCCAGCAGCTCGACTTTTCCCGGGGAGCTGTTTTTT

v_gene: TRBV29-1
j_gene: TRBJ1-1
d_gene: .
abundance: few
CDR3aa: CSVIRTVDAFF
CDR3nt: TGCAGCGTCATCAGGACAGTAGACGCTTTCTTT

v_gene: TRBV7-6
j_gene: TRBJ1-3
d_gene: .
abundance: few
CDR3aa: CASSASASGNTIYF
CDR3nt: TGTGCCAGCAGTGCGTCGGCCTCTGGAAACACCATATATTTT

v_gene: TRBV18
j_gene: TRBJ1-3
d_gene: .
abundance: once
CDR3aa: CASSPDKGGNTIYF
CDR3nt: TGTGCCAGCTCACCCGACAAGGGTGGAAACACCATATATTTT

v_gene: TRBV7-8
j_gene: TRBJ1-1
d_gene: .
abundance: .
CDR3aa: CASTWGRARNTEAFF
CDR3nt: TGTGCCAGCACGTGGGGGCGGGCCCGGAACACTGAAGCTTTCTTT

v_gene: TRBV2
j_gene: TRBJ2-7
d_gene: .
abundance: few
CDR3aa: CASRPTGSYGQYF
CDR3nt: TGTGCCAGCAGGCCGACTGGTTCCTACGGGCAGTACTTC